One sample yielded the 32 T cell receptor beta chains listed below, sequenced in a study of post-analysis software for immune sequencing data (dated by TCRdb to between 2014 and 2017). Summary of the overall study and its limitations: Roughly 5 TRBV segments, including TRBV5-6, TRBV5-1 and TRBV20-1, were significantly more frequent in patients than controls.

Which antigens these TCRs recognize remains unknown. Libraries were constructed by PCR. The reads were generated on an Illumina HiSeq 2500. To reduce PCR and sequencing biases, unique molecular identifiers were incorporated into the TCR beta cDNA libraries. Starting from the raw public reads, TCRdb applied fastp trimming at Q25, assembled clones with MiXCR and retained in-frame beta chains. All rows with the same CDR3 protein become a single entry with the most common DNA and genes. The sample table holds some 450,000 distinct CDR3 sequences, of which roughly 46% were seen once. The ten largest clones take up 9% to 14% of the sample. The sample taken for sequencing was blood. The receptors stem from a girl under 18 with multiple sclerosis.

The rearrangement links TRBV27 to TRBJ2-1; 10 bases are shared with TRBD2. This CDR3 has 16 residues. With V trimmed by 5 bases and J by 9 bases, 13 bases remained unmatched. Germline assignment: CDR1 MNHEY and CDR2 SMNVEV (reference sequence). The chain's CDR3 is CASSPQLAGPLTEQFF. As DNA, the CDR3 is TGTGCCAGCAGTCCACAACTAGCGGGACCCCTCACTGAGCAGTTCTTC.

The rearrangement uses TRBV6-5 and TRBJ2-5; 9 bases align to TRBD2. The ends lost 2 bases at V and 2 bases at J; junction bases unmatched: 3. The CDR3 extends over 15 amino acids. Germline assignment: CDR1 MNHEY and CDR2 SVGAGI. CDR3 DNA sequence: TGTGCCAGCAGTTACGGTCTAGCGGGACAAGAGACCCAGTACTTC. Amino acids: CASSYGLAGQETQYF.

This clonotype was observed a handful of times. This sequence joins TRBV7-9 and TRBJ2-7; D tentatively fits TRBD1 or TRBD2 (5 bases each). Germline V gene sequence: CDR1 SEHNR, CDR2 FQNEAQ (reference sequence). This CDR3 spans 14 amino acids. V lost 5 bases and J 3 bases, leaving 14 bases between the germline ends. The CDR3 is CASSHPGLSYEQYF. CDR3 DNA sequence: TGTGCCAGCAGCCACCCGGGGCTTAGCTACGAGCAGTACTTC. The complete variable domain, with remaining parts taken from reference TRBV7-9 and TRBJ2-7, reads DTGVSQNPRHKITKRGQNVTFRCDPISEHNRLYWYRQTLGQGPEFLTYFQNEAQLEKSRLLSDRFSAERPKGSFSTLEIQRTEQGDSAMYLCASSHPGLSYEQYFGPGTRLTVT.

The rearrangement joins TRBV24-1 to TRBJ1-2, with D hard to call. This CDR3 is built from 12 residues. Germline-derived CDR1 and CDR2 are KGHDR and SFDVKD. Trimming left V 6 bases short and J 2 bases short, with 6 bases between. CDR3 nucleotides: TGTGCCACCAGTCGGGGAAACTATGGCTACACCTTC. Translated, it gives CATSRGNYGYTF.

The V and J genes are TRBV3-1 and TRBJ1-2; a weak D match, TRBD1 (5 bases). Germline V CDR1 and CDR2: LGHDT, YNNKEL (reference sequence). Trimming cost V 1 base and J 2 bases, with 14 bases left between them. This CDR3 is built from 16 residues. The CDR3 nucleotides read TGTGCCAGCAGCCAAGTGGGGCAGAGGGCCAACTATGGCTACACCTTC. The encoded protein is CASSQVGQRANYGYTF.

The chain carries TRBV7-9 and TRBJ2-3, with 11 bases lining up with TRBD1. In germline, CDR1 is SEHNR, CDR2 FQNEAQ (reference sequence). The CDR3 covers 15 residues. The V and J ends lost 5 bases and 4 bases, in that order; junction bases with no gene match: 5. The CDR3 here is CASSTRDRGADTQYF. The CDR3 DNA reads as TGTGCCAGCAGCACCCGGGACAGGGGGGCAGATACGCAGTATTTT.

The J gene is TRBJ2-1, the V gene TRBV7-3, with D unresolved. CDR3 length: 13 amino acids. CDR1 and CDR2 from the germline V gene are SGHTA and FQGTGA. V dropped 4 bases and J dropped 6 bases, with 10 bases sitting between them. The CDR3 protein is CASSSRPGNEQFF. Here the CDR3 DNA reads TGTGCCAGCAGCTCCCGCCCTGGCAATGAGCAGTTCTTC.

The table lists this clonotype with a few counts. The chain uses TRBV6-2 or TRBV6-3 and TRBJ2-7, with 8 bases that match TRBD2. Germline values: CDR1 MNHEY, CDR2 SVGEGT. The CDR3 has 15 residues. V lost 0 bases to trimming and J lost 1 base; unmatched junction nucleotides: 2. Written as DNA, the CDR3 is TGTGCCAGCAGTTACTCTTCTAGCGGGTCCTACGAGCAGTACTTC. Amino acid sequence: CASSYSSSGSYEQYF.

Turning to this clonotype: One junction end disagrees with the germline gene, perhaps due to a read error. The rearrangement joins TRBV28 to TRBJ2-7; D is unresolved. The CDR3 covers 11 residues. Germline V gene data show CDR1 as MDHEN and CDR2 as SYDVKM. The CDR3 protein is CASALGYGQYF. Written as DNA, the CDR3 is TGTGCCAGCGCCTTGGGGTACGGGCAGTACTTC.

V gene TRBV28 combines with J gene TRBJ2-5; no clear D. Trimming pared 5 bases from V and 3 bases from J, leaving 13 bases between. The CDR3 totals 14 residues. Per germline, CDR1 MDHEN and CDR2 SYDVKM. The CDR3 DNA reads TGTGCCAGCAGTCGGAACAGTGTTAAAGAGACCCAGTACTTC. Amino acids: CASSRNSVKETQYF.

The chain uses TRBV27 and TRBJ2-3; D remains unclear. Germline CDR1 MNHEY, CDR2 SMNVEV (reference sequence). The CDR3 consists of 14 residues. Trimming cost V 3 bases and J 3 bases, with 10 bases left between them. This CDR3 reads CASSFSAYTDTQYF. For the CDR3, the DNA is TGTGCCAGCAGTTTCAGTGCCTATACAGATACGCAGTATTTT.

This clonotype appeared a few times. The genes are TRBV7-2 and TRBJ2-7; D ambiguous. The CDR3 extends over 13 amino acids. CDR1 SGHTA and CDR2 FQGNSA come from the germline V gene. With 5 bases removed from V and 0 bases from J, the gap between germline ends came to 8 bases. In DNA, the CDR3 is TGTGCCAGCAGCCGGACGCCCTCCTACGAGCAGTACTTC. This sequence encodes CASSRTPSYEQYF.

The chain has TRBV7-2 and TRBJ1-1; 10 bases are a match to TRBD1. J lost 7 bases, V lost 5 bases, and 19 bases had no gene match. Germline V gives CDR1 SGHTA, CDR2 FQGNSA. This CDR3 has 18 amino acids. The CDR3 sequence: CASSLAPGTGAMSGEAFF. CDR3 bases: TGTGCCAGCAGCCTCGCCCCCGGGACAGGGGCCATGAGCGGTGAAGCTTTCTTT.

The chain recombines TRBV29-1 with TRBJ2-7, with D possibly matching TRBD1 (6 bases). The CDR3 covers 12 residues. Germline CDR1 reads SQVTM; CDR2 reads ANQGSEA. V was trimmed by 7 bases and J by 2 bases, leaving 12 bases between them. The CDR3 DNA reads as TGCAGCGGCAGGGGTTCAACCTACGAGCAGTACTTC. Its protein is CSGRGSTYEQYF.

The V and J genes are TRBV20-1 and TRBJ2-3; TRBD2 matches 11 bases. The germline gives CDR1 DFQATT, CDR2 SNEGSKA (reference sequence). The CDR3 is made up of 17 amino acids. J lost 1 base, V lost 6 bases, and 12 bases had no gene match. CDR3 amino acids: CSAGLAGGFSGTDTQYF. Here the CDR3 DNA reads TGCAGTGCGGGGCTAGCGGGAGGTTTTTCTGGCACAGATACGCAGTATTTT.

This clonotype occurred a few times. For the CDR3, the DNA is TGTGCCAGCACCTCTCTCGGACAAAGCTACGAGCAGTACTTC. It is translated as CASTSLGQSYEQYF. The rearrangement joins TRBV12-3 or TRBV12-4 to TRBJ2-7; D may be TRBD1 (5 bases). V shed 7 bases and J shed 3 bases, with 16 bases lying between them. The CDR3 has 14 amino acids.

The J gene is TRBJ1-2, the V gene TRBV5-1, with TRBD1 identical over 9 bases. J gave up 10 bases and V 2 bases, and 9 bases lay outside the gene matches. CDR1 is SGHRS, CDR2 YFSETQ, per germline. The CDR3 length is 14 residues. The CDR3 region has the DNA TGCGCCAGCAGCTTCGGGACAGGGATTGATGACTACACCTTC. Its translation is CASSFGTGIDDYTF.

This clonotype showed up just a few times. The chain links TRBV29-1 to TRBJ2-4, with 10 bases aligning to TRBD2. The CDR3 is 16 residues long. V dropped 6 bases and J dropped 2; count of bases not matched to a gene: 10. The germline CDR1 and CDR2 sequences are SQVTM and ANQGSEA. CDR3 amino acids: CSVTEAGGPPKNIQYF. The CDR3 DNA is TGCAGCGTCACCGAAGCGGGAGGGCCACCCAAAAACATTCAGTACTTC.

The rearrangement links TRBV29-1 to TRBJ2-5, with a possible D match to TRBD2 (6 bases). This CDR3 contains 12 residues. V was shortened by 6 bases and J by 5 bases, with 13 bases between the two germline ends. The V gene's germline CDR1 is SQVTM and CDR2 ANQGSEA. The chain's CDR3 is CSVGWDFETQYF. The CDR3 nucleotides are TGCAGCGTCGGATGGGACTTTGAGACCCAGTACTTC.

This clonotype was observed a handful of times. V usage is TRBV4-1 and J usage is TRBJ1-2; maybe TRBD1 (6 bases). V lost 7 bases and J lost 10, with 31 bases in between. This CDR3 comprises 17 residues. Germline CDR1 MGHRA, CDR2 YSYEKL. Written as DNA, the CDR3 is TGCGCCAGCAACCCAAAGGGGGACGGGAGGATTTATGGCTACTACACCTTC. The encoded protein is CASNPKGDGRIYGYYTF.

This clonotype was picked up a small number of times. This rearrangement joins TRBV18 to TRBJ2-1; D is uncertain. The CDR3 length is 16 residues. CDR1 and CDR2 from the germline V gene are KGHSH and LQKENI. Trimming took off 0 bases at V and 3 bases at J, with 12 bases between the two ends. This CDR3 reads CASSPPTTTDYNEQFF. For the CDR3, the DNA is TGTGCCAGCTCACCACCGACGACCACGGACTACAATGAGCAGTTCTTC.

On this clonotype: This may come from a read error, since a much larger clone is one base off. This chain joins TRBV29-1 and TRBJ2-6; possibly TRBD1 for D (7 bases). The CDR3 covers 15 residues. Per germline, CDR1 SQVTM and CDR2 ANQGSEA. CDR3 sequence reads: CSVEQGGSGTNVLTF. The CDR3 bases are TGCAGCGTTGAACAGGGGGGCTCTGGGACCAACGTCCTGACTTTC.

This clonotype was counted a few times. V gene TRBV9 combines with J gene TRBJ2-5; D not certain. Germline V lookup: CDR1 SGDLS, CDR2 YYNGEE. The CDR3 has 13 residues. V lost 0 bases to trimming and J lost 5 bases, with 8 bases between them. CDR3 nucleotides: TGTGCCAGCAGCGTAGGGAGACTCGAGACCCAGTACTTC. It specifies CASSVGRLETQYF.

This chain uses TRBV12-3 or TRBV12-4 with TRBJ2-1; tentatively, D is TRBD1 (5 bases). The CDR3 has 14 residues. Deletions cut 3 bases from V and 6 bases from J, with 12 bases between. The CDR3 nucleotides read TGTGCCAGCAGTTTGCACAGGATGATCAATGAGCAGTTCTTC. Protein: CASSLHRMINEQFF.

This clonotype was seen repeatedly, ten times or more. The chain is built from TRBV6-1 and TRBJ2-7; TRBD1 matches at 10 bases. CDR1 MNHNS and CDR2 SASEGT come from the germline V gene. There are 14 residues in the CDR3. J gave up 5 bases and V 5 bases, and 6 bases lay outside the gene matches. The CDR3 DNA sequence: TGTGCCAGCAGTACCGGGACAGGGGTCGACGAGCAGTACTTC. This gives the protein CASSTGTGVDEQYF.

The table lists this clonotype with many counts. This chain uses TRBV15 with TRBJ1-1; D is uncertain. This CDR3 is built from 19 residues. With 0 bases removed from V and 0 bases from J, the gap between germline ends came to 20 bases. CDR1 is LNHNV, CDR2 YYDKDF, per germline (reference sequence). The CDR3 DNA is TGTGCCACCAGCAGAGAGACCGCCGAGACCATATGGATGAACACTGAAGCTTTCTTT. This encodes CATSRETAETIWMNTEAFF.

The CDR3 protein is CASSLSGLAYNEQFF. CDR3 nucleotides: TGTGCCAGCAGTTTATCGGGCTTGGCCTACAATGAGCAGTTCTTC. V is TRBV28 and J is TRBJ2-1; D not certain. This CDR3 has 15 amino acids. CDR1 is MDHEN, CDR2 SYDVKM, per germline. Trimming stripped 1 base from V and 2 bases from J, with 9 bases between.

The rearrangement joins TRBV28 to TRBJ2-5, with TRBD2 as a possible D gene (7 bases). Trimming pared 5 bases from V and 4 bases from J, leaving 14 bases between. Per germline, CDR1 MDHEN and CDR2 SYDVKM. The CDR3 extends over 14 amino acids. The CDR3 loop reads CASSRGGGRETQYF. CDR3 coding DNA: TGTGCCAGCAGTCGAGGGGGAGGGAGAGAGACCCAGTACTTC.

This chain connects TRBV7-3 to TRBJ2-7; TRBD1 agrees at 7 bases. The germline gives CDR1 SGHTA, CDR2 FQGTGA. With V trimmed by 5 bases and J by 6 bases, 7 bases remained unmatched. The CDR3 is 13 amino acids. The CDR3 DNA reads as TGTGCCAGCAGCCCCACAGGGGCTAGCGAGCAGTACTTC. This sequence encodes CASSPTGASEQYF.

This rearrangement joins TRBV11-3 to TRBJ2-1; D is unclear. Trimming left V 2 bases short and J 10 bases short, with 12 bases between. Germline CDR1 SGHNT, CDR2 YENEEA. This CDR3 comprises 13 residues. CDR3 bases: TGTGCCAGCAGCTTAAACAGTAATAGAGAGCAGTTCTTC. It codes for CASSLNSNREQFF.

A few counts support this clonotype. The chain has TRBV27 and TRBJ2-7, with D possibly being TRBD2 (5 bases). The V end lost 2 bases, the J end lost 2 bases, and 7 bases lay between the germline ends. The CDR3 length is 13 residues. CDR1 and CDR2 from the germline V gene are MNHEY and SMNVEV (reference sequence). CDR3 coding DNA: TGTGCCAGCAGTTTAAGCGGCCCCTACGAGCAGTACTTC. Translated, it gives CASSLSGPYEQYF.

The gene calls are TRBV18 and TRBJ2-5; either TRBD1 or TRBD2 may fit D (5 bases each). The closer fit of TRBJ2-7 to the DNA end suggests the J call may be wrong. The CDR3 runs to 15 residues. Germline CDR1 KGHSH, CDR2 LQKENI. CDR3 residues: CASSPPRVEGDEQYF. The DNA for the CDR3 is TGTGCCAGCTCACCACCGAGGGTGGAAGGGGACGAGCAGTACTTC.